Listed here are 6 T cell receptor beta chains from one sample, sequenced in a study of beta chain features in type 1 diabetes. Their cognate antigens are unknown. Whole-study results and caveats: TCRB CDR3s were moderately but significantly shorter in Type 1 diabetes patients in all four CD4+ subsets.

Of the isolated RNA, all was reverse transcribed, and so the sequenced material was expressed TCRB transcripts. Method: immunoSEQ multiplex PCR; TCRdb's copy keeps in-frame clones and lacks some. The table includes roughly 150,000 clones, approximately 10% detected once. The sequencing sample was made of central memory CD4+ T cells from blood. The source of these receptors is a woman younger than 45 with type 1 diabetes.

This clone has a handful of counts. The V call is TRBV28, the J call TRBJ2-1; TRBD1 agrees at 9 bases. The CDR3 spans 15 residues. Germline V gives CDR1 MDHEN, CDR2 SYDVKM. V lost 6 bases to trimming and J lost 3 bases; unmatched junction nucleotides: 6. The CDR3 sequence: CASRLPGQGYNEQFF. CDR3 DNA: TGTGCCAGCAGGCTACCGGGACAGGGCTACAATGAGCAGTTCTTC.

This clone was counted a few times. The CDR3 coding sequence is TGTGCCAGCAGCTCTGCAAGGACAGGGGGTGAAAAACTGTTTTTT. As protein: CASSSARTGGEKLFF. The V call is TRBV7-2, the J call TRBJ1-4; 10 bases fit TRBD1. Germline V CDR1 and CDR2: SGHTA, FQGNSA. Trimming removed 4 bases from V and 7 bases from J; junction bases left unmatched: 6. This CDR3 spans 15 amino acids.

This clone appeared a few times. The J gene is TRBJ2-3, the V gene TRBV30; 8 bases align to TRBD2. Unmatched junction bases numbered 6, after V lost 0 bases and J lost 7 bases. Germline V gives CDR1 GTSNPN, CDR2 SVGIG (reference sequence). This CDR3 comprises 14 residues. The CDR3 coding sequence is TGTGCCTGGAGTGTGTCGGGAGGGCTAAATACGCAGTATTTT. Translation: CAWSVSGGLNTQYF.

This clone was picked up a small number of times. V and J are TRBV30 and TRBJ2-3; TRBD2 might be the D (6 bases). Germline V lookup: CDR1 GTSNPN, CDR2 SVGIG (reference sequence). V was cut by 1 base and J by 4 bases, with 15 bases left in between. This CDR3 spans 15 amino acids. The CDR3 here is CAWSGDGGISDTQYF. Written as DNA, the CDR3 is TGTGCCTGGAGTGGGGACGGGGGAATTTCAGATACGCAGTATTTT.

This clone turned up a few times. The V gene is TRBV4-1, the J gene TRBJ2-7; 9 bases are a match to TRBD1. Germline values: CDR1 MGHRA, CDR2 YSYEKL. Trimming at V came to 4 bases and at J to 7 bases, leaving 8 bases not matched to a gene. The CDR3 has 14 amino acids. CDR3 sequence (DNA): TGCGCCAGCAGCCGAGAACAGGGGGCCGGGGAGCAGTACTTC. As protein: CASSREQGAGEQYF.

This clone has only a few counts. The rearrangement joins TRBV5-4 to TRBJ2-5; the match to TRBD2 covers 8 bases. J gave up 5 bases and V 4 bases, and 10 bases lay outside the gene matches. Germline CDR1 is SGHNT and CDR2 is YYREEE (reference sequence). The CDR3 consists of 15 residues. Written as DNA, the CDR3 is TGTGCCAGCAGCCGGAGCGGGAGTGGGTGGGAGACCCAGTACTTC. It is translated as CASSRSGSGWETQYF.